Following are 3 T cell receptor beta chains from one sample sequenced in a study of cytomegalovirus exposure and HLA in healthy donors. Repertoires were generated with immunoSEQ multiplex PCR, while TCRdb's copy carries only in-frame clones and drops some. The sample records roughly 56,000 clones, around 93% being singletons. Sequenced input: PBMCs. These receptors all come from a woman aged 18-29 years in good health and CMV-seropositive.

The chain carries TRBV5-1 and TRBJ1-1; 7 nucleotides match TRBD1. This CDR3 has 14 amino acids. Germline V gene data show CDR1 as SGHRS and CDR2 as YFSETQ. Unmatched junction bases numbered 6, after V lost 3 bases and J lost 4 bases. The CDR3 sequence: CASSSQGMGTEAFF. Here the CDR3 DNA reads TGCGCCAGCAGCTCACAGGGGATGGGCACTGAAGCTTTCTTT.

This clone was recorded only once. The chain carries TRBV6-6 and TRBJ1-1; D ambiguous. The V and J ends lost 0 bases and 0 bases respectively, with 5 bases between them. This CDR3 has 14 residues. CDR1 is MNHNY and CDR2 is SVGAGI in the germline V gene (reference sequence). CDR3 in DNA: TGTGCCAGCAGTTACTCGAGGGTGAACACTGAAGCTTTCTTT. It specifies CASSYSRVNTEAFF.

In DNA, the CDR3 is TGCGCCAGCAGCCAAGAACCAGGGTTGGACGAGCCCCAGCATTTT. The encoded protein is CASSQEPGLDEPQHF. V and J are TRBV4-1 and TRBJ1-5; D may be TRBD1 (5 bases). With 0 bases removed from V and 8 bases from J, the gap between germline ends came to 14 bases. Germline CDR1 MGHRA, CDR2 YSYEKL. This CDR3 region has 15 residues.